Listed below are T cell receptor beta chains from one sample, sequenced in a study of lymphopenia after photon versus proton radiotherapy. TCRdb's copy holds only in-frame clones and misses some; the assay was immunoSEQ multiplex PCR. The repertoire has tens of thousands of clones, 85% of them found once; the top ten carry around 19%. The sample consisted of peripheral blood, taken from a patient treated with photon-based radiotherapy. These receptors originate from a man aged 55-75 years with pancreatic cancer. CDR3s include the opening cysteine and the closing phenylalanine or tryptophan. A D gene is named only where the DNA matches it firmly. Rows may omit the clone size; those that give it use once, few, many or a size class.

TRBV5-5	once	NA	TRBJ1-4	TGTGCCAGCAGCTTGGTAGCTCTACAGGATAATGAAAAACTGTTTTTT	CASSLVALQDNEKLFF
TRBV4-1	NA	TRBD1	TRBJ2-2	TGCGCCAGCAGCCGAGGAACAGGGGACACCGGGGAGCTGTTTTTT	CASSRGTGDTGELFF
TRBV4-2	NA	NA	TRBJ2-7	TGTGCCAGCAGCCAAGACAGGACCTACGAGCAGTACTTC	CASSQDRTYEQYF
TRBV5-6	medium-sized	NA	TRBJ2-5	TGTGCCAGCAGCTTGGAGGGACGGGTACAAGAGACCCAGTACTTC	CASSLEGRVQETQYF
TRBV27	NA	TRBD2	TRBJ2-7	TGTGCCAGCAGTTCTTGGACTAGCCAAATCTACGAGCAGTACTTC	CASSSWTSQIYEQYF
TRBV6-1	NA	TRBD1	TRBJ2-7	TGTGCCAGCAGTACCAGCCCCGGGACAGGGGTCGAGCAGTACTTC	CASSTSPGTGVEQYF
TRBV18	NA	TRBD2	TRBJ2-1	TGTGCCAGCTCGTCACTAGCGGGGGGGCCGTACAATGAGCAGTTCTTC	CASSSLAGGPYNEQFF
TRBV30	NA	NA	TRBJ2-7	TGTGCCTGGAGTAATCCCAGGGACTCCTACGAGCAGTACTTC	CAWSNPRDSYEQYF
TRBV2	NA	TRBD1	TRBJ2-7	TGTGCCAGCAGTGAGCCGAGCGTTCGGACAGGGGGCTCCTACGAGCAGTACTTC	CASSEPSVRTGGSYEQYF
TRBV7-7	NA	NA	TRBJ2-2	TGTGCCAGCAGCCCCCGACGGGACACCGGGGAGCTGTTTTTT	CASSPRRDTGELFF
TRBV4-1	NA	TRBD2	TRBJ2-3	TGCGCCAGCAGCCAAGATCTGGCGGGGGGGCCAGATACGCAGTATTTT	CASSQDLAGGPDTQYF
TRBV12-5	once	NA	TRBJ2-7	TGTGCTAGTTTAGACAGCTACTACGAGCAGTACTTC	CASLDSYYEQYF
TRBV12-5	NA	TRBD1	TRBJ2-3	TGTGCTAGTGGTTTGGTAGTGGGACAGGATCTGAATACGCAGTATTTT	CASGLVVGQDLNTQYF
TRBV12-2	NA	NA	TRBJ1-2	TGTGCAAGTCGCTTTGACAGGGGGAATGGCTACACCTTC	CASRFDRGNGYTF
TRBV6-1	NA	TRBD1	TRBJ2-1	TGTGCCAGCAGGAGGGACAGCGCAGGCAATGAGCAGTTCTTC	CASRRDSAGNEQFF
TRBV5-1	NA	TRBD1	TRBJ1-2	TGCGCCAGCAGCTTGGCCGGACAGGGATCAAGCTACACCTTC	CASSLAGQGSSYTF
TRBV11-2	NA	TRBD2	TRBJ2-1	TGTGCCAGCAGCCCCTCCCAAGGACTAGCGGGGGGCCGCCACAATGAGCAGTTCTTC	CASSPSQGLAGGRHNEQFF
TRBV7-2	once	NA	TRBJ1-2	TGTGCCAGCAGCCCCGGAAGTCGGCCACGGGGGGGTGGCTACACCTTC	CASSPGSRPRGGGYTF
TRBV5-1	NA	TRBD1	TRBJ2-7	TGCGCCAGCAGTCAAGGGACAGCCGACGAGCAGTACTTC	CASSQGTADEQYF